Shown below are 5 T cell receptor beta chains from a single sample sequenced in a study of T-cell memory formation after mild COVID-19. TCRdb recomputed calls from the 5' RACE reads with MiXCR, one row per CDR3 protein. Seen here are nearly 40,000 distinct CDR3 sequences, about 6.1% observed once, and the top ten hold more than 0.7%. Sequencing was performed on PBMCs or a T cell subset sorted from them (not recorded which). These receptors originate from an adult who had mild COVID-19 (a few samples of this study predate the infection). Cell type and time point are not known.

V and J are TRBV11-3 and TRBJ1-1, with a possible D match to TRBD1 (5 bases). Germline CDR1 is SGHNT and CDR2 is YENEEA. The CDR3 spans 16 residues. Trimming took off 2 bases at V and 3 bases at J, with 16 bases between the two ends. CDR3 sequence reads: CASSLTRRGGHTEAFF. The CDR3 coding sequence is TGTGCCAGCAGCTTAACCAGGAGGGGAGGGCACACTGAAGCTTTCTTT.

This clonotype appeared many times. The chain's CDR3 is CASSPRVSYEQYF. In DNA, the CDR3 is TGCGCCAGCAGTCCCAGGGTATCCTACGAGCAGTACTTC. V is TRBV5-1 and J is TRBJ2-7; a possible D gene is TRBD1 (5 bases). The V end lost 5 bases, the J end lost 1 base, and 10 bases lay between the germline ends. Germline V gene lookup returns CDR1 SGHRS and CDR2 YFSETQ. This CDR3 has 13 amino acids.

By share of the sample, this clonotype is medium-sized. The rearrangement uses TRBV7-9 and TRBJ2-3, with D uncertain. Looked up from germline, CDR1 is SEHNR and CDR2 is FQNEAQ (reference sequence). V was trimmed by 5 bases and J by 6 bases, leaving 9 bases between them. The CDR3 totals 12 residues. CDR3 bases: TGTGCCAGCAGCCCTCAAGGGGATACGCAGTATTTT. Translated: CASSPQGDTQYF.

This chain joins TRBV12-3 or TRBV12-4 and TRBJ1-4; a weak D match, TRBD1 (6 bases). V was pared by 6 bases and J by 8 bases, with 19 bases between. The CDR3 has 15 amino acids. DNA for the CDR3: TGTGCCAGCAGAGCCGCGGGGCAGGGGTGGGAAAAACTGTTTTTT. Translation: CASRAAGQGWEKLFF.

This clonotype showed up many times. The chain is built from TRBV5-1 and TRBJ2-7, with 7 nucleotides matching TRBD1. CDR3 size: 15 residues. J gave up 3 bases and V 4 bases, and 10 bases lay outside the gene matches. Germline loops: CDR1 SGHRS, CDR2 YFSETQ. The CDR3 DNA reads as TGCGCCAGCAGCCTATCAGGGGGTTCTATCTACGAGCAGTACTTC. Encoded protein: CASSLSGGSIYEQYF.